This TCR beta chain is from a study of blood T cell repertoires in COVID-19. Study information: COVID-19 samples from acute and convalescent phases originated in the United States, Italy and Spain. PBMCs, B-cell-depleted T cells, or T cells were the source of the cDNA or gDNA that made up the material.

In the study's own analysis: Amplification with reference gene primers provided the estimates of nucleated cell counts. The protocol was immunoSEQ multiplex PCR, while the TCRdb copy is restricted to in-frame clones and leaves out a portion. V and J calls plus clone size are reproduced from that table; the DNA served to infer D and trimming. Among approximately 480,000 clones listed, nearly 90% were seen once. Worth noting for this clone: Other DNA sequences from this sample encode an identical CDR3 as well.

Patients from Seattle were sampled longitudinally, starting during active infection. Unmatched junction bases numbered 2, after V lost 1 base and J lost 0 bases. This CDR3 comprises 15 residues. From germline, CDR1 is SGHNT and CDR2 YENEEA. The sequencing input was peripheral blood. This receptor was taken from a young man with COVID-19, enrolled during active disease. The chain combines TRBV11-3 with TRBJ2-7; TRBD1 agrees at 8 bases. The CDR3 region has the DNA TGTGCCAGCAGCTTAGGACAGGGGAGCTCCTACGAGCAGTACTTC. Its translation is CASSLGQGSSYEQYF.